The next 4 T cell receptor beta chains were all read from a single sample in a study of T cells in women clearing cervical HPV infection. Assay used: immunoSEQ multiplex PCR; TCRdb lists only in-frame clones, some missing. Its clone listing holds tens of thousands of clones. The sample was blood buffy coat. The receptors derive from a woman between 18 and 69 years old with a cervical HPV16 infection that either progressed to CIN3+ or cleared (not recorded which).

As for this clone: The read terminates 3 residues ahead of where the CDR3 ends, so the germline J gene completes it. The chain is built from TRBV20-1 and TRBJ2-1, with a weak D call TRBD1 (5 bases). Trimming took off 5 bases at V and 4 bases at J, with 15 bases between the two ends. This CDR3 has 14 residues. In germline, CDR1 is DFQATT, CDR2 SNEGSKA (reference sequence). The part of the CDR3 DNA that was read is TGCAGTGCTTTTGGGGCAGGACGGTACAATGAG. Translated: CSAFGAGRYNE. The full CDR3 sequence reads CSAFGAGRYNEQFF.

Points on this clone: The CDR3 end lies 3 residues beyond the end of the read and is filled in from the germline J gene. The V call is TRBV7-9, the J call TRBJ1-2; 7 nucleotides line up with TRBD1. Germline values: CDR1 SEHNR, CDR2 FQNEAQ (reference sequence). The CDR3 has 13 amino acids. The CDR3 reads CASSAGQPYDYTF. Partial CDR3 DNA: TGTGCCAGCAGCGCGGGACAGCCTTACGAC.

The CDR3 reads CSASTPSTLNSNQPQHF. The part of the CDR3 DNA that was read is TGCAGTGCAAGTACCCCCTCGACACTTAATAGCAATCAGCCC. The V gene is TRBV20-1, the J gene TRBJ1-5; D unresolved. The read ends 3 residues before the CDR3 terminus; that terminus is restored from the germline J gene. Germline V gives CDR1 DFQATT, CDR2 SNEGSKA (reference sequence). The CDR3 sequence is 17 residues long. The ends were cut back, 6 bases at V and 0 bases at J, with 21 bases in the middle.

Concerning this clone: The read finishes 3 residues shy of the CDR3 end, and the germline J gene is used to complete it. This chain connects TRBV20-1 to TRBJ2-2; D perhaps matches TRBD2 (5 bases). Germline assignment: CDR1 DFQATT and CDR2 SNEGSKA (reference sequence). Trimming pared 2 bases from V and 6 bases from J, leaving 13 bases between. This CDR3 is 14 amino acids long. CDR3 region: CSARPGNQAGELFF. CDR3 DNA (partial): TGCAGTGCTAGACCGGGGAACCAGGCCGGGGAG.